Listed below are T cell receptor beta chains from one sample, sequenced in a study of blood T cell repertoires in COVID-19. Sequenced by immunoSEQ multiplex PCR; TCRdb stores in-frame clones only, minus some. The table has about 54,000 clones, approximately 90% seen once. Sequencing was carried out using peripheral blood. The receptors here all came from a woman aged 40 to 49 with active COVID-19. The CDR3 runs from the conserved cysteine through the conserved F or W. The D gene is left open where the match is weak. Part of the rows lack a size; the others show once, few, many or a class for expanded clones.

v_call	cdr3_length	clone_size	d_call	j_call	cdr3_nt	cdr3_aa
TRBV6-4	19	NA	TRBD1	TRBJ1-1	TGTGCCAGCAGGATAAGCTTTAACCGGGACAGGGGCTTGAACACTGAAGCTTTCTTT	CASRISFNRDRGLNTEAFF
TRBV30	13	NA	TRBD2	TRBJ2-2	TGTGCCTGGAGGGGCGGGGGAACCGGGGAGCTGTTTTTT	CAWRGGGTGELFF
TRBV18	15	NA	TRBD1	TRBJ1-1	TGTGCCAGCTCACCACCGGGACAGGGGAACACTGAAGCTTTCTTT	CASSPPGQGNTEAFF
TRBV5-6	16	NA	NA	TRBJ2-6	TGTGCCAGCAGCTTTGGGGCTGGGACTGGGGCCAACGTCCTGACTTTC	CASSFGAGTGANVLTF
TRBV6-5	13	NA	TRBD1	TRBJ1-2	TGTGCCAGCTCATCGACAGGGACCGATGGCTACACCTTC	CASSSTGTDGYTF
TRBV11-3	15	NA	TRBD1	TRBJ1-4	TGTGCCAGCAGCTTCCCGGGACAGGCCAATGAAAAACTGTTTTTT	CASSFPGQANEKLFF
TRBV25-1	15	few	NA	TRBJ1-6	TGTGCCAGCACCCCCTCGGGGACAAATAATTCACCCCTCCACTTT	CASTPSGTNNSPLHF
TRBV7-8	12	NA	TRBD2	TRBJ2-7	TGTGCCAGCAGCTTTACTAGCGACGAGCAGTACTTC	CASSFTSDEQYF
TRBV6-6	14	NA	TRBD1	TRBJ2-3	TGTGCCAGCAGTACATTGATAGGGGGCACTACGCAGTATTTT	CASSTLIGGTTQYF
TRBV7-7	15	medium-sized	NA	TRBJ1-2	TGTGCTAGCAGCTTAGGAGGTATACAGGACTATGGCTACACCTTC	CASSLGGIQDYGYTF
TRBV3-1/TRBV3-2	15	once	NA	TRBJ1-1	TGTGCCAGCAGCCAAGGAAGGGTCTCAGGGACTGAAGCTTTCTTT	CASSQGRVSGTEAFF
TRBV5-5	13	NA	TRBD1	TRBJ1-2	TGTGCCAGCAGCCCCCAGGGGGCTAAGAGCTACACCTTC	CASSPQGAKSYTF
TRBV6-5	12	once	TRBD1	TRBJ2-7	TGTGCCAGCGAGGGACAGCTCTACGAGCAGTACTTC	CASEGQLYEQYF
TRBV4-2	16	NA	NA	TRBJ1-4	TGTGCCAGCAGCCAAGTTCTACAGGCGAAAAAGGAAAAACTGTTTTTT	CASSQVLQAKKEKLFF
TRBV3-1/TRBV3-2	15	NA	NA	TRBJ1-3	TGTGCCAGCAGCCAAGATCGGGTCGCTGGAAACACCATATATTTT	CASSQDRVAGNTIYF
TRBV6-5	13	NA	NA	TRBJ1-1	TGTGCCAGCACCCTTAGGGAGGACACTGAAGCTTTCTTT	CASTLREDTEAFF
TRBV6-5	14	NA	TRBD1	TRBJ1-5	TGTGCCAGCAGTCGGGACAGGGTAAATCAGCCCCAGCATTTT	CASSRDRVNQPQHF
TRBV7-6	13	NA	NA	TRBJ1-5	TGTGCCAGCAGCTTAAGCCGGTATCAGCCCCAGCATTTT	CASSLSRYQPQHF
TRBV4-2	16	NA	TRBD2	TRBJ2-7	TGTGCCAGCAGCCCGTCGGCTAGCGGGGGGGCCCACGAGCAGTACTTC	CASSPSASGGAHEQYF
TRBV9	12	NA	NA	TRBJ1-1	TGTGCCAGCAGCGACATGAACACTGAAGCTTTCTTT	CASSDMNTEAFF
TRBV5-4	17	few	TRBD1	TRBJ1-1	TGTGCCAGCAGCCCAGGGACAGGGGGACGAATGAACACTGAAGCTTTCTTT	CASSPGTGGRMNTEAFF
TRBV15	15	NA	TRBD2	TRBJ2-1	TGTGCCACCACTTACCGGGGGGTTATGTTAAGGAAGCAGTTCTTC	CATTYRGVMLRKQFF
TRBV5-1	15	NA	NA	TRBJ1-2	TGCGCCAGCAGCTTGGTGAAAGGGGCTAACTATGGCTACACCTTC	CASSLVKGANYGYTF
TRBV7-2	13	NA	NA	TRBJ1-3	TGTGCCAGCAGCCCACGACAGGGAAACACCATATATTTT	CASSPRQGNTIYF
TRBV18	15	NA	NA	TRBJ1-1	TGTGCCAGCTCCCCAGCGGGGGGCCGGGGGACTGAAGCTTTCTTT	CASSPAGGRGTEAFF
TRBV5-1	15	NA	NA	TRBJ2-2	TGCGCCAGCAGCTTGGACAGGGTTGGGACCGGGGAGCTGTTTTTT	CASSLDRVGTGELFF
TRBV9	16	NA	NA	TRBJ1-3	TGTGCCAGCAGCGTAGGTGTGACAGTATCTGGAAACACCATATATTTT	CASSVGVTVSGNTIYF
TRBV7-9	16	NA	TRBD1	TRBJ2-3	TGTGCCAGCAGCTACAGGGGCCCAACGCCCACAGATACGCAGTATTTT	CASSYRGPTPTDTQYF
TRBV11-3	17	NA	TRBD1	TRBJ2-1	TGTGCCAGCAGCCGATTACAGGGGCCAGTAGAATACAATGAGCAGTTCTTC	CASSRLQGPVEYNEQFF
TRBV12-3/TRBV12-4	13	NA	NA	TRBJ2-1	TGTGCCAGCACAGCGGAATACTACAATGAGCAGTTCTTC	CASTAEYYNEQFF
TRBV7-3	18	NA	NA	TRBJ2-2	TGTGCCAGCAGCTTGGTAGCGAGGGGAATAGGGGGCACCGGGGAGCTGTTTTTT	CASSLVARGIGGTGELFF
TRBV7-8	15	NA	TRBD2	TRBJ2-1	TGTGCCAGCAGCTTACTAGTCGGGGGAGGGGATGAGCAGTTCTTC	CASSLLVGGGDEQFF
TRBV4-2	15	NA	TRBD1	TRBJ2-2	TGTGCCAGCGAACCGGGACAGGGGCAAACCGGGGAGCTGTTTTTT	CASEPGQGQTGELFF
TRBV18	16	NA	NA	TRBJ2-6	TGTGCCAGCTCACTTTTCTCTCCCCCTGGGGCCAACGTCCTGACTTTC	CASSLFSPPGANVLTF
TRBV3-1/TRBV3-2	12	NA	TRBD2	TRBJ2-1	TGTGCCAGCAGCCGTAGCGGGGGCGCTCAGTTCTTC	CASSRSGGAQFF
TRBV9	15	NA	NA	TRBJ1-2	TGTGCCAGCAGCGCCAGTCGTCAGGGAAACTATGGCTACACCTTC	CASSASRQGNYGYTF
TRBV6-1	15	NA	NA	TRBJ1-3	TGTGCCAGCAGTGAAGCTGCCGGGACTGGAAACACCATATATTTT	CASSEAAGTGNTIYF
TRBV3-1/TRBV3-2	14	NA	NA	TRBJ2-7	TGTGCCAGCAGCCAAGGGGCCAGCTACTACGAGCAGTACTTC	CASSQGASYYEQYF
TRBV9	16	NA	TRBD2	TRBJ2-1	TGTGCCAGCAGCGTAGTCGGGGGGGCCGTAGGCTATGAGCAGTTCTTC	CASSVVGGAVGYEQFF
TRBV5-8	14	NA	TRBD1	TRBJ1-2	TGTGCCAGCAGCTCACAGGGGCCTTTGGATGGCTACACCTTC	CASSSQGPLDGYTF